This T cell receptor (beta chain) was captured by sequencing in a study of cytomegalovirus exposure and HLA in healthy donors. The overall study: Within the Caucasian-associated ancestry cluster were roughly 81% of the 350 to 400 genotyped donors.

This clone was detected a few times. The CDR3 spans 14 residues. Trimming took 5 bases from V and 5 from J; bases not matched to a gene: 8. Germline V gene sequence: CDR1 MNHEY, CDR2 SVGAGI. PCR primers comprised 60 Vbeta and 13 Jbeta primers. Assay used: immunoSEQ multiplex PCR; TCRdb lists only in-frame clones, some missing. The repertoire includes about 160,000 clones, approximately 80% of them detected once, and approximately 1.8% sits in the top ten. The sample was PBMCs. The receptor comes from a woman in her thirties in good health and CMV-seronegative. This chain links TRBV6-5 with TRBJ1-1; 7 nucleotides line up with TRBD1. Written as DNA, the CDR3 is TGTGCCAGCAGTGAAATAAGGGGGCGTACTGAAGCTTTCTTT. It encodes CASSEIRGRTEAFF.